This TCR beta chain is from a study of identical twins. Study-level results: It was possible that invariant MAIT and iNKT cells partly confounded the zero-insertion analyses. The more abundant beta clonotypes in cord blood had fewer insertions, and memory repertoires did not show this. Excess twin sharing in beta out-of-frame sequences was weaker.

Via MiXCR, TCRdb re-called the 5' RACE reads, giving one row per CDR3 protein. The sample includes some 1,600,000 distinct CDR3 sequences, under 35% of them seen just once. CDR1 SNHLY and CDR2 FYNNEI come from the germline V gene. The CDR3 has 13 amino acids. The trim removed 7 bases at V and 3 bases at J, leaving 6 bases unmatched. A remark on this clonotype: Antigen: not known.

Every one of the donors was a healthy Caucasian. The clonotype was recovered from a newborn girl in good health. Sequenced input: cord blood. V and J are TRBV2 and TRBJ2-7; 7 nucleotides agree with TRBD1. This chain's CDR3 is CASIRQGRYEQYF. In DNA form, the CDR3 reads TGTGCCAGCATTCGACAGGGACGCTACGAGCAGTACTTC.